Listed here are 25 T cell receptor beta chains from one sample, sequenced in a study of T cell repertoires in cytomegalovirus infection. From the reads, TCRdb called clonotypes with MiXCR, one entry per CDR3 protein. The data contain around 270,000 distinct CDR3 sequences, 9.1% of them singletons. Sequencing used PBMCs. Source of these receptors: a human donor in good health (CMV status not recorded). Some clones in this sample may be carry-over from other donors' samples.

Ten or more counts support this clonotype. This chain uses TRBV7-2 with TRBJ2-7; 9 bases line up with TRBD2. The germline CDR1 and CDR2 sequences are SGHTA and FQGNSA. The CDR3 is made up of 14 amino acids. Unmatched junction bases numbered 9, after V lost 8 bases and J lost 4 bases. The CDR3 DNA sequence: TGTGCCAGCGCGGGAGGGCCGGGTTATTACGAGCAGTACTTC. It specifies CASAGGPGYYEQYF.

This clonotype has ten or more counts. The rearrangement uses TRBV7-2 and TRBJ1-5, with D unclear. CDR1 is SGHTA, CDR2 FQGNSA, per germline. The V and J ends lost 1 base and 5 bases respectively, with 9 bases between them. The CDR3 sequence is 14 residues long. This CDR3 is CASSLGQADQPQHF. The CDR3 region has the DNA TGTGCCAGCAGCTTAGGGCAGGCCGATCAGCCCCAGCATTTT.

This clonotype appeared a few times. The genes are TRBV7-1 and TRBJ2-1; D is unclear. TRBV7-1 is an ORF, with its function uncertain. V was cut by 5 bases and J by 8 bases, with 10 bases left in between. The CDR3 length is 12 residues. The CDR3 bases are TGTGCCAGCAGCCCCAATCGGGATGAGCAGTTCTTC. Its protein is CASSPNRDEQFF.

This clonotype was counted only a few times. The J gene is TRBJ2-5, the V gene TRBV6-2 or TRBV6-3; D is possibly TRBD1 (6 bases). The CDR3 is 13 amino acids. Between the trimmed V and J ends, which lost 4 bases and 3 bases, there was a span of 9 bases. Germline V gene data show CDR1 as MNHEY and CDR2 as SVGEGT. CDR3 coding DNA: TGTGCCAGCAGTTCGCGACAGGAAGAGACCCAGTACTTC. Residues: CASSSRQEETQYF.

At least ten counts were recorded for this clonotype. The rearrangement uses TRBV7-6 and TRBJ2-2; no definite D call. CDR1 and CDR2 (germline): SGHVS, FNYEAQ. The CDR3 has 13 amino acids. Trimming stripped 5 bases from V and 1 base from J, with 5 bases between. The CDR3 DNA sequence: TGTGCCAGCAGCCAGAGGAACACCGGGGAGCTGTTTTTT. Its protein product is CASSQRNTGELFF.

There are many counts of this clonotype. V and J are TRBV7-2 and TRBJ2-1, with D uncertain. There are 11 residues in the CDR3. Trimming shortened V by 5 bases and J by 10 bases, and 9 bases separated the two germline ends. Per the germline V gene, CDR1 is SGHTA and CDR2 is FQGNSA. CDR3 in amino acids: CASSPFGEQFF. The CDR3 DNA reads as TGTGCCAGCAGCCCGTTCGGGGAGCAGTTCTTC.

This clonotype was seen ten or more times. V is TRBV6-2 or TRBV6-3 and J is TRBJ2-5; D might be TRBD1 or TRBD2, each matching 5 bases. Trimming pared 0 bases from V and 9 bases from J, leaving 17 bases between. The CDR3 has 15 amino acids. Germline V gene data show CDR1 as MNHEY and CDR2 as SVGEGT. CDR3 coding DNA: TGTGCCAGCAGTTACTCATCGGGACCCAAAAGAGCCCAGTACTTC. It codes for CASSYSSGPKRAQYF.

DNA of the CDR3: TGTGCCAGCAGCTTAGAGGGTGGCTCCGGGGGCCAGTACTTC. It codes for CASSLEGGSGGQYF. This sequence joins TRBV11-2 and TRBJ2-5, with D perhaps matching TRBD2 (6 bases). V lost 0 bases and J lost 10, with 15 bases in between. The CDR3 is 14 residues long. CDR1 is SGHAT, CDR2 FQNNGV, per germline.

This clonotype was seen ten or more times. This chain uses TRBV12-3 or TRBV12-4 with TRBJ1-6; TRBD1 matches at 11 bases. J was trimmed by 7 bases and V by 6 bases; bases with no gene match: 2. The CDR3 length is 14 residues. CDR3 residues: CASRGTGGNSPLHF. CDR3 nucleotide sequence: TGTGCCAGCAGGGGGACAGGGGGAAATTCACCCCTCCACTTT.

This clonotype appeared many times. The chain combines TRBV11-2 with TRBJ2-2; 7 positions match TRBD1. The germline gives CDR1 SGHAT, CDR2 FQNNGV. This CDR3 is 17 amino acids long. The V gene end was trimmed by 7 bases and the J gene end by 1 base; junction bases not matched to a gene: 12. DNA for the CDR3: TGTGCCAGCAATCCCCGGGACAGAGTCCTGAACACCGGGGAGCTGTTTTTT. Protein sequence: CASNPRDRVLNTGELFF.

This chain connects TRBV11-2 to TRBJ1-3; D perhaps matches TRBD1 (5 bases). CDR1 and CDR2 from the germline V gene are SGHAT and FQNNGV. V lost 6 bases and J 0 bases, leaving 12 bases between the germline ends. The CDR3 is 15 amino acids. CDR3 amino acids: CASRSGLSSGNTIYF. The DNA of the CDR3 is TGTGCCAGCAGGTCAGGGTTGAGCTCTGGAAACACCATATATTTT. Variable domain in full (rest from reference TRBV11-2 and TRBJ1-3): EAGVAQSPRYKIIEKRQSVAFWCNPISGHATLYWYQQILGQGPKLLIQFQNNGVVDDSQLPKDRFSAERLKGVDSTLKIQPAKLEDSAVYLCASRSGLSSGNTIYFGEGSWLTVV.

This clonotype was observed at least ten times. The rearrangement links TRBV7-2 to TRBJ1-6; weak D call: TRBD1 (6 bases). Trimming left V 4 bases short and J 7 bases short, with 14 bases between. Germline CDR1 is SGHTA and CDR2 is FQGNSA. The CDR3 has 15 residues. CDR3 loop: CASSSSLGGNSPLHF. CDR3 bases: TGTGCCAGCAGCTCCTCCCTCGGGGGCAATTCACCCCTCCACTTT.

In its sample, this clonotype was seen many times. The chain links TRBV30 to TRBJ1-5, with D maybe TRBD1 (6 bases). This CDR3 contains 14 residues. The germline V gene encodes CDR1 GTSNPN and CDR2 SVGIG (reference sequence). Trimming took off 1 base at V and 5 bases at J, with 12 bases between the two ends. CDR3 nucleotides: TGTGCCTGGAGTGGATGGGGGGCCCATCAGCCCCAGCATTTT. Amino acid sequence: CAWSGWGAHQPQHF.

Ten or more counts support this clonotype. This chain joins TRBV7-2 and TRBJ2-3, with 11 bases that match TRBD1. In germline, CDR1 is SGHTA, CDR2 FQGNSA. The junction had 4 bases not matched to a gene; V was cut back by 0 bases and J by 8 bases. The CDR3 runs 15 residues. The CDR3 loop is CASSLAGQGAGTQYF. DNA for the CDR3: TGTGCCAGCAGCTTAGCTGGACAGGGGGCCGGTACGCAGTATTTT.

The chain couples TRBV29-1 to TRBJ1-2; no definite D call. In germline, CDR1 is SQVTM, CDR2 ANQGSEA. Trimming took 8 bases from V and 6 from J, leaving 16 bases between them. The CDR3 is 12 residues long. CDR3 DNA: TGCAGCTCAGAGGAGGGCGAGAATGGCTACACCTTC. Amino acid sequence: CSSEEGENGYTF. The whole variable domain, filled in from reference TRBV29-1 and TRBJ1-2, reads SAVISQKPSRDICQRGTSLTIQCQVDSQVTMMFWYRQQPGQSLTLIATANQGSEATYESGFVIDKFPISRPNLTFSTLTVSNMSPEDSSIYLCSSEEGENGYTFGSGTRLTVV.

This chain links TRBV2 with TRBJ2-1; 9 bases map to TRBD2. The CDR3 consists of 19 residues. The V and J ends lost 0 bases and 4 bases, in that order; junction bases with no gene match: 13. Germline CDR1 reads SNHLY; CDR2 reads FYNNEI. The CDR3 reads CASSEALLMSGRNYNEQFF. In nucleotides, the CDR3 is TGTGCCAGCAGTGAAGCGCTTCTAATGAGCGGGAGGAATTACAATGAGCAGTTCTTC.

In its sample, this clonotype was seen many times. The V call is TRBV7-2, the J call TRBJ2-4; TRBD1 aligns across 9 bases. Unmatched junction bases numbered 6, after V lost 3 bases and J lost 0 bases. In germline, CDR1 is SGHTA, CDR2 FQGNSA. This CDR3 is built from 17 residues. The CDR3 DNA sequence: TGTGCCAGCAGCTTTAGGGGACAGGGAAGAGCCAAAAACATTCAGTACTTC. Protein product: CASSFRGQGRAKNIQYF.

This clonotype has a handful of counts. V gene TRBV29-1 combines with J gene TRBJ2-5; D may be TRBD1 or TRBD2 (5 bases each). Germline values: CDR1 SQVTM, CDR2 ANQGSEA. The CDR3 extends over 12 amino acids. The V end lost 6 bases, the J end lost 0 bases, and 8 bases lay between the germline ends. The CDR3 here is CSVGEYQETQYF. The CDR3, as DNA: TGCAGCGTGGGGGAGTACCAAGAGACCCAGTACTTC.

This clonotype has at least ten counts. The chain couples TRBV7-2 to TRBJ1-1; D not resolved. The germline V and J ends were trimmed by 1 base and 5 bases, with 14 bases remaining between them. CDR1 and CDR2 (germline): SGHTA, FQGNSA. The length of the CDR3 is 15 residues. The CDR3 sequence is CASSLGLYTGTEAFF. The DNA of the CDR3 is TGTGCCAGCAGCTTAGGCCTATACACTGGGACTGAAGCTTTCTTT.

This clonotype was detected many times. The CDR3 region is CASSPGREISRLNYGYTF. The CDR3 bases are TGCGCCAGCAGCCCAGGGAGGGAGATATCTCGACTTAACTATGGCTACACCTTC. V is TRBV4-1 and J is TRBJ1-2; D may be TRBD1 (5 bases). The CDR3 is made up of 18 amino acids. V shed 4 bases and J shed 1 base, with 22 bases lying between them. Germline V gene lookup returns CDR1 MGHRA and CDR2 YSYEKL.

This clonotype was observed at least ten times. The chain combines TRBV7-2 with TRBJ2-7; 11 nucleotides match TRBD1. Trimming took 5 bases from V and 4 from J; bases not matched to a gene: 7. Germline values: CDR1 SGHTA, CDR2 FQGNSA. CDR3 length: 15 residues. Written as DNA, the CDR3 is TGTGCCAGCAGCCCCCGGACAGGGGGCCTATACGAGCAGTACTTC. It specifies CASSPRTGGLYEQYF.

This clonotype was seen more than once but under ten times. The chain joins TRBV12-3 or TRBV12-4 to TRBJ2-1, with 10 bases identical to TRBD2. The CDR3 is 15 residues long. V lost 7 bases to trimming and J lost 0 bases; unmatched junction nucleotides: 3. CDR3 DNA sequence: TGTGCCAGCAAGATAGCGGGGGGCTCCTACAATGAGCAGTTCTTC. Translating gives CASKIAGGSYNEQFF.

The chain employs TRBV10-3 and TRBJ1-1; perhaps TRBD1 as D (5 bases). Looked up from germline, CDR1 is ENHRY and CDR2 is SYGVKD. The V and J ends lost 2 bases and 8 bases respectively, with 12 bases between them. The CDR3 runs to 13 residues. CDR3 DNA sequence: TGTGCCATCAGTGAGGACCGGGACCGGGAAGCTTTCTTT. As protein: CAISEDRDREAFF.

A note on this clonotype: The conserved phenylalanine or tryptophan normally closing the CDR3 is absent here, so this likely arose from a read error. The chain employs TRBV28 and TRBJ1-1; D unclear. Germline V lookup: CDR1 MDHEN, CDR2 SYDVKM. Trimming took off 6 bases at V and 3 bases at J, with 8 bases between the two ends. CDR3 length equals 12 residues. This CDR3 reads CASSLRDTEAFY. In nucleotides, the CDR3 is TGTGCCAGCAGCCTTAGAGACACTGAAGCTTTCTAT.

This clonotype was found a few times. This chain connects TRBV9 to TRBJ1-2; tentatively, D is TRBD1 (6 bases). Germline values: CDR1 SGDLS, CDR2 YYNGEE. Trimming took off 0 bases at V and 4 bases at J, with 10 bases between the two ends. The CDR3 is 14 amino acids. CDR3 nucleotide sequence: TGTGCCAGCAGCGTAGCGGACAGCCGCTATGGCTACACCTTC. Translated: CASSVADSRYGYTF.